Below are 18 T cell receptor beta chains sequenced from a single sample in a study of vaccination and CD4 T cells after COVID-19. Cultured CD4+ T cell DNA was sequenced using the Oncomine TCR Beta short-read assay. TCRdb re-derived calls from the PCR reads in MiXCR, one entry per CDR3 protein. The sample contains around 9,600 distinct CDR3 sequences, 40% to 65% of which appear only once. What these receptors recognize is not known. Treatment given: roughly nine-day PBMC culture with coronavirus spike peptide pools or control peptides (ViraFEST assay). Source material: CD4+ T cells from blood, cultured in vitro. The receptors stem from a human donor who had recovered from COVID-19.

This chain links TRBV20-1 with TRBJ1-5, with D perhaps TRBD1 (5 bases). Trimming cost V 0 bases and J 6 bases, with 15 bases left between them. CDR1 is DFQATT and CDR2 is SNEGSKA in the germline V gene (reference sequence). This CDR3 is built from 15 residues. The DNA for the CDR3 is TGCAGTGCTAGAGAAACGTACAGGTCGGGTCAGCCCCAGCATTTT. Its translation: CSARETYRSGQPQHF.

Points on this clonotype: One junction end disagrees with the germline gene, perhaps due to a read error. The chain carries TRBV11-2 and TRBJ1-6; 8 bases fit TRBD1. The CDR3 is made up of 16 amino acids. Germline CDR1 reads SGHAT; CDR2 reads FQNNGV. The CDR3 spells CASSWTGSSYSSPLHF. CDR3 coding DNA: TGTGCCAGCAGCTGGACAGGGTCCTCCTATAGTTCACCCCTCCACTTT.

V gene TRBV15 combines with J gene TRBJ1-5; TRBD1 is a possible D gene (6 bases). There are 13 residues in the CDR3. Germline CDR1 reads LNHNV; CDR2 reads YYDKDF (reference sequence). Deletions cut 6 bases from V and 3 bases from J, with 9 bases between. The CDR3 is CATSPGANQPQHF. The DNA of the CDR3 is TGTGCCACCAGTCCGGGGGCCAATCAGCCCCAGCATTTT.

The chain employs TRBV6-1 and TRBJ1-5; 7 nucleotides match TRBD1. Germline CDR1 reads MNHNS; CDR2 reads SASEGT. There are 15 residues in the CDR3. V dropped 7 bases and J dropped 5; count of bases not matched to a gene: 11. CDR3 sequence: CASIGTANSYQPQHF. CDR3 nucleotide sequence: TGTGCCAGCATAGGGACAGCTAATTCCTATCAGCCCCAGCATTTT.

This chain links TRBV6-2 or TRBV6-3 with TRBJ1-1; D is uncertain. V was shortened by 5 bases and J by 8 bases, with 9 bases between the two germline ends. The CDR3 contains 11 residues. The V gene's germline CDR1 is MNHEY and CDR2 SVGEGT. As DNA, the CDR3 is TGTGCCAGCAGTACAGTGGGAGAAGCTTTCTTT. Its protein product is CASSTVGEAFF.

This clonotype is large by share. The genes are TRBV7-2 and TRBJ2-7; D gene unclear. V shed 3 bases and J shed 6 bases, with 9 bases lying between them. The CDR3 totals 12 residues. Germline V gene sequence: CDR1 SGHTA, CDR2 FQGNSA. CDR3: CASSLWASEQYF. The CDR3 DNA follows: TGTGCCAGCAGCTTGTGGGCCTCCGAGCAGTACTTC.

The CDR3 DNA reads as TGTGCCAGCAGTTTATCGGGGGCGCGGCAGCCCCAGCATTTT. Translating it yields CASSLSGARQPQHF. The rearrangement joins TRBV28 to TRBJ1-5; maybe TRBD1 (6 bases). This CDR3 has 14 amino acids. V gave up 1 base and J gave up 7 bases, with 11 bases separating them. In germline, CDR1 is MDHEN, CDR2 SYDVKM. Full variable domain (missing parts from reference TRBV28 and TRBJ1-5): DVKVTQSSRYLVKRTGEKVFLECVQDMDHENMFWYRQDPGLGLRLIYFSYDVKMKEKGDIPEGYSVSREKKERFSLILESASTNQTSMYLCASSLSGARQPQHFGDGTRLSIL.

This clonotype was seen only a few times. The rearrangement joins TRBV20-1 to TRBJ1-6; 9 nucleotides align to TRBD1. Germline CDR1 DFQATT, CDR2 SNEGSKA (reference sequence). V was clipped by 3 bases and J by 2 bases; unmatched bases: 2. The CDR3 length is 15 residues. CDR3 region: CSASDRGTYNSPLHF. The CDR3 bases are TGCAGTGCTAGCGACAGGGGGACCTATAATTCACCCCTCCACTTT.

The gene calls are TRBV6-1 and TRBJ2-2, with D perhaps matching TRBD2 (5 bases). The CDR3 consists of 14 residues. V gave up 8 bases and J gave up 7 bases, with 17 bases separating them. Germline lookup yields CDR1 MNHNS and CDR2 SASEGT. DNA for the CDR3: TGTGCCAGCGGTGGTCTAGCTGGAGGCGGGGAGCTGTTTTTT. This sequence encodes CASGGLAGGGELFF.

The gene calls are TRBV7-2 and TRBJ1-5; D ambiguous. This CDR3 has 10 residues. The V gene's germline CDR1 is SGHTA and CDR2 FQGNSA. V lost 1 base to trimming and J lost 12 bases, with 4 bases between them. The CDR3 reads CASSLGGQHF. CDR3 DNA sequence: TGTGCCAGCAGCTTAGGGGGCCAGCATTTT.

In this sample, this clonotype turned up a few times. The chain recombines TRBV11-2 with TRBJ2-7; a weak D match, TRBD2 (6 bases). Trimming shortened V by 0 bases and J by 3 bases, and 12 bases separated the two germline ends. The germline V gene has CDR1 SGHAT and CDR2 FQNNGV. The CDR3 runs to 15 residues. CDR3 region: CASSLEEGDHYEQYF. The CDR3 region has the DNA TGTGCCAGCAGCTTAGAGGAGGGAGACCACTACGAGCAGTACTTC.

The CDR3 protein is CASRGTGNTGELFF. The CDR3 DNA follows: TGTGCCAGCAGGGGGACAGGGAACACCGGGGAGCTGTTTTTT. V usage is TRBV6-1 and J usage is TRBJ2-2; 8 positions agree with TRBD1. CDR1 and CDR2 (germline): MNHNS, SASEGT. The CDR3 contains 14 residues. V lost 6 bases, J lost 1 base, and 1 base stayed unmatched.

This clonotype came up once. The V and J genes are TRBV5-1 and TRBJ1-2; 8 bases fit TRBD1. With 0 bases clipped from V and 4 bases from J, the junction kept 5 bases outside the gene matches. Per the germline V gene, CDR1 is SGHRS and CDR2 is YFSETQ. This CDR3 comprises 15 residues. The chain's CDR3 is CASSLAATGAYGYTF. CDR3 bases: TGCGCCAGCAGCTTGGCCGCGACAGGGGCCTATGGCTACACCTTC.

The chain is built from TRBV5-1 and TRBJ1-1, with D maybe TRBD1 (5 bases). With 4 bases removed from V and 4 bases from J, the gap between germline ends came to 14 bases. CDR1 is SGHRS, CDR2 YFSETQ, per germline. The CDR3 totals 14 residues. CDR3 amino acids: CASSAGTIGTEAFF. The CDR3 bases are TGCGCCAGCAGCGCCGGGACGATAGGCACTGAAGCTTTCTTT.

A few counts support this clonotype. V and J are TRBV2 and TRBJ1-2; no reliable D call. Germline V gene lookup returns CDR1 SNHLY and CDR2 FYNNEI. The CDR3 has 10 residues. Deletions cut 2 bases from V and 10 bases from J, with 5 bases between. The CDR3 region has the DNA TGTGCCAGCAGTGAATATTCCTACACCTTC. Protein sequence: CASSEYSYTF.

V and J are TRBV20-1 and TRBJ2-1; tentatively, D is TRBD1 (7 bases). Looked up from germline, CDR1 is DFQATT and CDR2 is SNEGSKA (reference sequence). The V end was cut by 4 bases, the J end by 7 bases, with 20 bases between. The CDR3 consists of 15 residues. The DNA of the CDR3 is TGCAGTGCTATATACCAGGGGGGTTCTGGGAATGAGCAGTTCTTC. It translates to CSAIYQGGSGNEQFF.

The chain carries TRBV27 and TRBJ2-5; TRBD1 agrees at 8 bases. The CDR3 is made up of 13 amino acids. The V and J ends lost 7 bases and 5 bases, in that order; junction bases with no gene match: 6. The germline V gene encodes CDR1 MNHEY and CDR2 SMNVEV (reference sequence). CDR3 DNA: TGTGCCAGCACCGGACAGGGAACGGAGACCCAGTACTTC. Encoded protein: CASTGQGTETQYF.

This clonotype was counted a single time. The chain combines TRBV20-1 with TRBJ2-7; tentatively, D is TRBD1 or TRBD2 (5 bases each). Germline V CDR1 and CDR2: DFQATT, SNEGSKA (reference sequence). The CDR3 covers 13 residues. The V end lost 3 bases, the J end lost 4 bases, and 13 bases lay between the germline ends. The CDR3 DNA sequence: TGCAGTGCTAGCCTCCCGGGGCGATACGAGCAGTACTTC. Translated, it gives CSASLPGRYEQYF.